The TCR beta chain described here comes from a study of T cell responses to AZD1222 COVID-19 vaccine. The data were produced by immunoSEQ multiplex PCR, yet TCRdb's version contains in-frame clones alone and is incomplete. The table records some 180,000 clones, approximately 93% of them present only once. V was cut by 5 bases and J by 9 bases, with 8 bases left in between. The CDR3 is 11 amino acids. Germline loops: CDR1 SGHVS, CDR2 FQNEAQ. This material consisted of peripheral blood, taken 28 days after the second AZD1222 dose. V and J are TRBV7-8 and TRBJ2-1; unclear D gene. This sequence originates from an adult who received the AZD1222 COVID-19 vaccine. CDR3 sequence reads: CASSQMSEQFF. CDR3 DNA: TGTGCCAGCAGCCAGATGAGTGAGCAGTTCTTC.